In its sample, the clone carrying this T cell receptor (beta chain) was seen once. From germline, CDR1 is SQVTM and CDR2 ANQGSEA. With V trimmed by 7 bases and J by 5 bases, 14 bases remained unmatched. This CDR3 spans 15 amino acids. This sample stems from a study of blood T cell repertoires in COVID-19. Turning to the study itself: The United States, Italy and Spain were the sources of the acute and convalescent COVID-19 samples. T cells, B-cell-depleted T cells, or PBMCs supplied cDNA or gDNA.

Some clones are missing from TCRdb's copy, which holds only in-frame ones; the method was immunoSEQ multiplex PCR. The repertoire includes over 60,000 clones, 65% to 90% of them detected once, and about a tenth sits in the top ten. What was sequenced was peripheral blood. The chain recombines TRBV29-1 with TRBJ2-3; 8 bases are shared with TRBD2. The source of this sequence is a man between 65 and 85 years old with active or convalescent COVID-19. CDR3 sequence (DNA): TGCAGCGATCCCCCGATGGGGCTAGCGGGAGATACGCAGTATTTT. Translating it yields CSDPPMGLAGDTQYF.